One and the same sample provided the 5 T cell receptor beta chains below, sequenced in a study of T cell responses to AZD1222 COVID-19 vaccine. This table comes from immunoSEQ multiplex PCR, and its TCRdb copy is limited to in-frame clones, with some not included. The table has almost 65,000 clones, about four fifths seen once. The sequences come from peripheral blood, collected on day 0 of AZD1222 vaccination. Every receptor here comes from an adult in good health.

The CDR3 bases are TGTGCTAGTGGTTTGGGTTCGCCAGGGGGCAAAACCCAGTACTTC. This sequence encodes CASGLGSPGGKTQYF. The chain carries TRBV12-5 and TRBJ2-5; 8 bases fit TRBD1. The trim removed 1 base at V and 8 bases at J, leaving 9 bases unmatched. CDR1 is LGHNT, CDR2 FRNRAP, per germline. The CDR3 has 15 residues.

V gene TRBV6-5 combines with J gene TRBJ1-6; TRBD1 is a possible D gene (5 bases). CDR3 size: 14 residues. Trimming removed 6 bases at V and 9 bases at J, with 15 bases between. The V gene's germline CDR1 is MNHEY and CDR2 SVGAGI. The CDR3 region has the DNA TGTGCCAGCAGGCCGGGACGGACGATTTCACCCCTCCACTTT. Its protein is CASRPGRTISPLHF.

This sequence joins TRBV9 and TRBJ2-2, with TRBD1 identical over 7 bases. The CDR3 covers 15 residues. The ends lost 0 bases at V and 4 bases at J; junction bases unmatched: 3. Germline lookup yields CDR1 SGDLS and CDR2 YYNGEE. The CDR3 DNA is TGTGCCAGCAGCGTAGTAAGGGGGCCCACCGGGGAGCTGTTTTTT. It specifies CASSVVRGPTGELFF.

The chain recombines TRBV11-2 with TRBJ2-5, with D maybe TRBD1 (7 bases). With 1 base removed from V and 2 bases from J, the gap between germline ends came to 17 bases. The CDR3 length is 17 residues. Germline-derived CDR1 and CDR2 are SGHAT and FQNNGV. In DNA form, the CDR3 reads TGTGCCAGCAGCTTAGGGGTCGCGGGACAGATGCAAGAGACCCAGTACTTC. Encoded protein: CASSLGVAGQMQETQYF.

This chain joins TRBV7-2 and TRBJ1-5, with D perhaps matching TRBD1 (5 bases). Trimming stripped 8 bases from V and 3 bases from J, with 20 bases between. The CDR3 contains 16 residues. Looked up from germline, CDR1 is SGHTA and CDR2 is FQGNSA. CDR3: CASARVAGVNNQPQHF. CDR3 nucleotides: TGTGCCAGCGCTAGGGTGGCGGGGGTGAACAATCAGCCCCAGCATTTT. Looking up the rest from reference TRBV7-2 and TRBJ1-5 gives the full variable domain: GAGVSQSPSNKVTEKGKDVELRCDPISGHTALYWYRQSLGQGLEFLIYFQGNSAPDKSGLPSDRFSAERTGGSVSTLTIQRTQQEDSAVYLCASARVAGVNNQPQHFGDGTRLSIL.